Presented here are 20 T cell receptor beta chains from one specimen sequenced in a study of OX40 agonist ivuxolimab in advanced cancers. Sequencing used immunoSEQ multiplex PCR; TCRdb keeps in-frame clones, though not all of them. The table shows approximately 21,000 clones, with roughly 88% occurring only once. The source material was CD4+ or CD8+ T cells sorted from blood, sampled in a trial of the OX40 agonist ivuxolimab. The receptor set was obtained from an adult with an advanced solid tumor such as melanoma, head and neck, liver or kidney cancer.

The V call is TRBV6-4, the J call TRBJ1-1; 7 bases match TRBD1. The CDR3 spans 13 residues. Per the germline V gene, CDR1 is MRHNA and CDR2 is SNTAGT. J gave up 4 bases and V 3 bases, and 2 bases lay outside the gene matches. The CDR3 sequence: CASSENRGTEAFF. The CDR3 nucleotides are TGTGCCAGCAGTGAGAACAGGGGCACTGAAGCTTTCTTT.

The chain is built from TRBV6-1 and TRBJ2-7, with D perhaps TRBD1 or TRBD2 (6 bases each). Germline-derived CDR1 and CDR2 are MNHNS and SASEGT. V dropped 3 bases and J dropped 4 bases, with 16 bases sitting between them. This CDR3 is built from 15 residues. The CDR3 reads CASSDKGGYFYEQYF. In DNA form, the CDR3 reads TGTGCCAGCAGTGATAAGGGGGGATACTTTTACGAGCAGTACTTC.

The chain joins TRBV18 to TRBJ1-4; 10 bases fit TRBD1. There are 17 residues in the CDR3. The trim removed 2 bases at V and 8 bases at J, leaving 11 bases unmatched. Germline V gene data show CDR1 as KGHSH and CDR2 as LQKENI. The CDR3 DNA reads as TGTGCCAGCTCACCATCGCCGGGACAGGGGAGTGGCGAAAAACTGTTTTTT. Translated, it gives CASSPSPGQGSGEKLFF.

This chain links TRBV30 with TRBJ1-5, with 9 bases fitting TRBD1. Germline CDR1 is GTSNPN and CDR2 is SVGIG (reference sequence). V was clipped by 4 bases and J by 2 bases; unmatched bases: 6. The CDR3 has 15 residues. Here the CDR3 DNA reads TGTGCCTGGAACGACAGGGGGTTAGGCAATCAGCCCCAGCATTTT. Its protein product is CAWNDRGLGNQPQHF.

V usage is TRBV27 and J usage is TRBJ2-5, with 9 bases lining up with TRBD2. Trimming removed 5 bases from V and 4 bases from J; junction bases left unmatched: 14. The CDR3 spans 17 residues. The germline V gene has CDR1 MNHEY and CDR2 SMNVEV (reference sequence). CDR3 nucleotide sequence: TGTGCCAGCAGTATCCGCAAATTAGCGGGAGTAACAGAGACCCAGTACTTC. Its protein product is CASSIRKLAGVTETQYF.

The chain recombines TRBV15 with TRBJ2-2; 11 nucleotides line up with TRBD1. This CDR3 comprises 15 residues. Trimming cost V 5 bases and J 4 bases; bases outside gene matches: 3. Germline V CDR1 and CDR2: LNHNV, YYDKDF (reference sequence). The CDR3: CATSLDRGRTGELFF. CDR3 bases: TGTGCCACCAGCCTGGACAGGGGGCGCACCGGGGAGCTGTTTTTT.

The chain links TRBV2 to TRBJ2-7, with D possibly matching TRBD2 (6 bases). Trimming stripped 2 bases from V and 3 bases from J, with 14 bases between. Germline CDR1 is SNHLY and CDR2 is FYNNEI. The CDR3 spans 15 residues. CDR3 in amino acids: CASSESAGTFYEQYF. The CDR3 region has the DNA TGTGCCAGCAGTGAAAGTGCGGGAACCTTCTACGAGCAGTACTTC.

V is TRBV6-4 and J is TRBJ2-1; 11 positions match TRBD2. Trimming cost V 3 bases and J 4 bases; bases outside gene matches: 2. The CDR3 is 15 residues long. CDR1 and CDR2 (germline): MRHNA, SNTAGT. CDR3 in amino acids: CASSELAGDYNEQFF. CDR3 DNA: TGTGCCAGCAGTGAACTAGCGGGAGATTACAATGAGCAGTTCTTC.

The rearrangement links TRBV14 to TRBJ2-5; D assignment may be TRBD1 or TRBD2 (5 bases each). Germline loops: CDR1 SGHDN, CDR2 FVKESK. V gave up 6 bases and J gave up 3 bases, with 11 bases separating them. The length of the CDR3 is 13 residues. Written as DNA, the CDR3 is TGTGCCAGCAGAAGGGACGGGGAAGAGACCCAGTACTTC. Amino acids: CASRRDGEETQYF. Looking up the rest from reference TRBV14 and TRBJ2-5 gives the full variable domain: EAGVTQFPSHSVIEKGQTVTLRCDPISGHDNLYWYRRVMGKEIKFLLHFVKESKQDESGMPNNRFLAERTGGTYSTLKVQPAELEDSGVYFCASRRDGEETQYFGPGTRLLVL.

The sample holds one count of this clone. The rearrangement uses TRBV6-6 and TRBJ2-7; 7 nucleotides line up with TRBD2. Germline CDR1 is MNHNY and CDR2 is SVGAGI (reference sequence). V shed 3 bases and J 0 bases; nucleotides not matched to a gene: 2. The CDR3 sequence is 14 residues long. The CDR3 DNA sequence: TGTGCCAGCAGTTATACTAGCGACTCCTACGAGCAGTACTTC. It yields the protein CASSYTSDSYEQYF.

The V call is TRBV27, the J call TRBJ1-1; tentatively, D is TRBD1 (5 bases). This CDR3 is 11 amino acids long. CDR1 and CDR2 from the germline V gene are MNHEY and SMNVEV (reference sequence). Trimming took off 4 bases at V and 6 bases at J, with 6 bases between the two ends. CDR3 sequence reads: CASSWGAEAFF. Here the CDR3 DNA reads TGTGCCAGCAGTTGGGGCGCTGAAGCTTTCTTT.

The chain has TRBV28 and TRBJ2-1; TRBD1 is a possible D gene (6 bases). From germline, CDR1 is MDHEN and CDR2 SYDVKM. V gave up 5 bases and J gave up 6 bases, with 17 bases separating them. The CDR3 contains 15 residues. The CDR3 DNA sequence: TGTGCCAGCAGTCGCGTCGGTTTGGGGGCCAATGAGCAGTTCTTC. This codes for CASSRVGLGANEQFF. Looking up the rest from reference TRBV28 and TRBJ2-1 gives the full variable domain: DVKVTQSSRYLVKRTGEKVFLECVQDMDHENMFWYRQDPGLGLRLIYFSYDVKMKEKGDIPEGYSVSREKKERFSLILESASTNQTSMYLCASSRVGLGANEQFFGPGTRLTVL.

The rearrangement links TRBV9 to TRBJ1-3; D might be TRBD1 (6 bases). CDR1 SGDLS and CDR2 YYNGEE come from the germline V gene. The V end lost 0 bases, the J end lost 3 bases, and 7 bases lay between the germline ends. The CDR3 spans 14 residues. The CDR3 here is CASSVAGDGNTIYF. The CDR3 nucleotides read TGTGCCAGCAGCGTAGCAGGGGATGGAAACACCATATATTTT.

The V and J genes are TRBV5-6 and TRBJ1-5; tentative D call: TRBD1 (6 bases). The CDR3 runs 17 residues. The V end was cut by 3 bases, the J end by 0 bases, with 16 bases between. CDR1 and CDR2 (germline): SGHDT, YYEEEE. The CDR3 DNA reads TGTGCCAGCAGCTCGACAGGACGGATTTATAGCAATCAGCCCCAGCATTTT. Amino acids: CASSSTGRIYSNQPQHF.

CDR3 protein: CASSHPPGLAGVNEQFF. DNA of the CDR3: TGTGCCAGCAGCCACCCCCCGGGGCTAGCGGGAGTCAATGAGCAGTTCTTC. The chain has TRBV9 and TRBJ2-1; 10 nucleotides match TRBD2. This CDR3 has 17 residues. Losses at the gene ends were 4 bases for V and 6 bases for J; bases not matched to a gene: 13. Looked up from germline, CDR1 is SGDLS and CDR2 is YYNGEE. Together with reference TRBV9 and TRBJ2-1, the CDR3 gives the full variable domain: DSGVTQTPKHLITATGQRVTLRCSPRSGDLSVYWYQQSLDQGLQFLIQYYNGEERAKGNILERFSAQQFPDLHSELNLSSLELGDSALYFCASSHPPGLAGVNEQFFGPGTRLTVL.

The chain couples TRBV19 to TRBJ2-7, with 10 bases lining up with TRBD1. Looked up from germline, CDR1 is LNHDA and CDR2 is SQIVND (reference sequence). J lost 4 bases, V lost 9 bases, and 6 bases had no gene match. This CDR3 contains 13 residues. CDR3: CARNGTGVYEQYF. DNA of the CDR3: TGTGCCAGAAACGGGACAGGGGTATACGAGCAGTACTTC.

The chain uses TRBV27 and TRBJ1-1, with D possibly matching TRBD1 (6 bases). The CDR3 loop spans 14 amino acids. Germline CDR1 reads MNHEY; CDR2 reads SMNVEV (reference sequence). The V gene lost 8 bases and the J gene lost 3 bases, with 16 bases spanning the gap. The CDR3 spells CASGQQGLDTEAFF. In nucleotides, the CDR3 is TGTGCCAGCGGCCAACAGGGCTTGGACACTGAAGCTTTCTTT.

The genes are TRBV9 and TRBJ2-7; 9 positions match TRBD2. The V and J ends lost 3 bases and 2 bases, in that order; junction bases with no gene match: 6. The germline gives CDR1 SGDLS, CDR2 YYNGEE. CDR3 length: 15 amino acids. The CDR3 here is CASSAGRTSAYEQYF. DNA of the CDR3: TGTGCCAGCAGCGCAGGACGGACTAGCGCCTACGAGCAGTACTTC.

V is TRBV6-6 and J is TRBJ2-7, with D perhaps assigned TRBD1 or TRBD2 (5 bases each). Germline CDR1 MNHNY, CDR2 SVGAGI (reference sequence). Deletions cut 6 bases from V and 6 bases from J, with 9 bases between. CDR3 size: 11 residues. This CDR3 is CASSAGGEQYF. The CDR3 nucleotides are TGTGCCAGCAGCGCTGGGGGCGAGCAGTACTTC.

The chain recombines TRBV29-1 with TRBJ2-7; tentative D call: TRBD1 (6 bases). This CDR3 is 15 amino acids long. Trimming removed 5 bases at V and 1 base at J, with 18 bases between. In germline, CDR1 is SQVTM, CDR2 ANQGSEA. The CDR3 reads CSVITPGVLSYEQYF. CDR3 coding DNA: TGCAGCGTTATTACTCCAGGGGTCCTATCCTACGAGCAGTACTTC.